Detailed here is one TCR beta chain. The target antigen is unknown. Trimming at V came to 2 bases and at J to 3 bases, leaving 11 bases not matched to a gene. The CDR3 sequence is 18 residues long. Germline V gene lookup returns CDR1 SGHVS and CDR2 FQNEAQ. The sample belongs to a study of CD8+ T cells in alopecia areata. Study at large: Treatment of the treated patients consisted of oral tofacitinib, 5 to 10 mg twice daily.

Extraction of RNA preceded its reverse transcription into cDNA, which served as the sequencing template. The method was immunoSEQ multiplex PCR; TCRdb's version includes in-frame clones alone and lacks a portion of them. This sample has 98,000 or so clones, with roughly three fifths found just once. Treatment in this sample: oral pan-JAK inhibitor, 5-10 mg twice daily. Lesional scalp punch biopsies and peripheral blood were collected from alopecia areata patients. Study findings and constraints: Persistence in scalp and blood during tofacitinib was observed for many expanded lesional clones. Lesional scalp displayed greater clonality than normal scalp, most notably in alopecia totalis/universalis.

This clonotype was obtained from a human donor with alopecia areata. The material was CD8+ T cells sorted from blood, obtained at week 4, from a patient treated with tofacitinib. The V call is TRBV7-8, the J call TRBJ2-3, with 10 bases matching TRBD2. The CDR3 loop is CASSLPSSGGQGTDTQYF. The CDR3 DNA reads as TGTGCCAGCAGCTTACCCTCTAGCGGGGGTCAGGGGACAGATACGCAGTATTTT.